This T cell receptor (beta chain) was identified in a study of post-analysis software for immune sequencing data. Overall study results and limits: When the samples were clustered directly with F measure, those that had been prepared in the same batch showed strong co-clustering. Patients carried a few TRBV segments more frequently than controls did, and TRBV5-6, TRBV5-1 and TRBV20-1 were among them.

Prepared libraries of TCR beta cDNA carried unique molecular identifiers. TCRdb fed the PCR reads into MiXCR, producing one record per CDR3 protein. The sample carries roughly 540,000 distinct CDR3 sequences, around a third recorded once. V was clipped by 5 bases and J by 2 bases; unmatched bases: 15. Germline CDR1 and CDR2: MNHNY and SVGAGI (reference sequence). There are 17 residues in the CDR3. To note about this clonotype: Its target is not known.

Material: blood. The receptor was derived from a girl aged 2-17 years with multiple sclerosis. This chain connects TRBV6-6 to TRBJ2-7, with 7 nucleotides matching TRBD2. DNA for the CDR3: TGTGCCAGCAGTCCAAAATTTATAAGGGACTACCCCTACGAGCAGTACTTC. Residues: CASSPKFIRDYPYEQYF.